A single sample is the source of the 22 T cell receptor beta chains below, sequenced in a study of control samples from healthy donors and cancer patients. Assay used: immunoSEQ multiplex PCR; TCRdb lists only in-frame clones, some missing. Of about 100,000 clones listed, 80% to 90% are singletons. The material sequenced was blood. Every receptor here comes from a man aged 25 to 40 in good health.

The V and J genes are TRBV25-1 and TRBJ2-6; maybe TRBD1 (5 bases). Germline V gene lookup returns CDR1 MGHDK and CDR2 SYGVNS. The CDR3 loop spans 18 amino acids. V was shortened by 5 bases and J by 10 bases, with 27 bases between the two germline ends. CDR3 protein: CASSLRIELDKVGNVLTF. CDR3 in DNA: TGTGCCAGCAGTTTGAGGATAGAACTGGACAAAGTCGGGAACGTCCTGACTTTC. Together with reference TRBV25-1 and TRBJ2-6, the CDR3 gives the full variable domain: EADIYQTPRYLVIGTGKKITLECSQTMGHDKMYWYQQDPGMELHLIHYSYGVNSTEKGDLSSESTVSRIRTEHFPLTLESARPSHTSQYLCASSLRIELDKVGNVLTFGAGSRLTVL.

The rearrangement joins TRBV10-2 to TRBJ2-7, with D tentatively TRBD2 (6 bases). Germline lookup yields CDR1 WSHSY and CDR2 SAAADI. This CDR3 has 15 amino acids. V was trimmed by 0 bases and J by 0 bases, leaving 9 bases between them. CDR3 loop: CASSESGGTSYEQYF. The CDR3 nucleotides are TGCGCCAGCAGTGAGTCGGGCGGGACCTCCTACGAGCAGTACTTC.

The chain uses TRBV9 and TRBJ1-5; 7 bases are a match to TRBD1. Losses at the gene ends were 4 bases for V and 3 bases for J; bases not matched to a gene: 7. The CDR3 totals 15 residues. Germline CDR1 SGDLS, CDR2 YYNGEE. The CDR3 nucleotides read TGTGCCAGCAGCAGGGGGCCGCCAGACAATCAGCCCCAGCATTTT. Amino acid sequence: CASSRGPPDNQPQHF.

J is TRBJ2-7 and V is TRBV3-1 (or the pseudogene TRBV3-2); tentative D call: TRBD2 (6 bases). The CDR3 is made up of 20 amino acids. Trimming cost V 4 bases and J 3 bases, with 31 bases left between them. The germline CDR1 and CDR2 sequences are LGHDT and YNNKEL (reference sequence). The CDR3 is CASSLSRRAVWIPNDYEQYF. CDR3 sequence (DNA): TGTGCCAGCAGCCTTAGCCGGAGGGCGGTTTGGATCCCCAACGACTACGAGCAGTACTTC.

This clone has only one observation. This chain joins TRBV10-1 and TRBJ1-1, with 7 bases identical to TRBD1. The J segment lost 1 base and the V segment lost 4 bases, leaving 3 bases of the junction unmatched. CDR3 length: 14 residues. Germline V lookup: CDR1 WNHNN, CDR2 SYGVQD (reference sequence). The CDR3 region has the DNA TGCGCCAGCAGTGCCGGACAGGCGAACACTGAAGCTTTCTTT. This gives the protein CASSAGQANTEAFF.

The chain couples TRBV5-1 to TRBJ2-3, with D possibly matching TRBD2 (6 bases). The CDR3 is 14 amino acids. Germline lookup yields CDR1 SGHRS and CDR2 YFSETQ. V lost 4 bases and J lost 0, with 9 bases in between. The CDR3 is CASSPTSSTDTQYF. The CDR3 coding sequence is TGCGCCAGCAGCCCGACTAGTAGCACAGATACGCAGTATTTT.

In DNA form, the CDR3 reads TGCGCCAGCAGCTTGGCCTTGGCGGCCTATTCACCCCTCCACTTT. Translated: CASSLALAAYSPLHF. The chain carries TRBV5-1 and TRBJ1-6, with D unresolved. The V gene's germline CDR1 is SGHRS and CDR2 YFSETQ. V lost 0 bases and J 8 bases, leaving 12 bases between the germline ends. The CDR3 runs 15 residues.

The gene calls are TRBV9 and TRBJ2-3; 7 bases are shared with TRBD2. Trimming at V came to 0 bases and at J to 5 bases, leaving 9 bases not matched to a gene. The CDR3 has 16 amino acids. The germline V gene encodes CDR1 SGDLS and CDR2 YYNGEE. CDR3 DNA: TGTGCCAGCAGCGTAGGTAGTGCGGGAGCGGGAGATACGCAGTATTTT. Its protein product is CASSVGSAGAGDTQYF.

The chain is built from TRBV19 and TRBJ1-5, with 10 bases matching TRBD1. This CDR3 has 20 amino acids. Trimming removed 5 bases from V and 1 base from J; junction bases left unmatched: 17. Germline CDR1 reads LNHDA; CDR2 reads SQIVND (reference sequence). This CDR3 reads CASSVLPGQGRGYSNQPQHF. Here the CDR3 DNA reads TGTGCCAGTAGTGTACTTCCGGGACAGGGGAGGGGGTACAGCAATCAGCCCCAGCATTTT.

V gene TRBV7-9 combines with J gene TRBJ1-2; 8 nucleotides match TRBD1. The CDR3 contains 15 residues. Per germline, CDR1 SEHNR and CDR2 FQNEAQ (reference sequence). V lost 5 bases, J lost 3 bases, and 8 bases stayed unmatched. CDR3 DNA: TGTGCCAGCAGCCGAGGACAGGGCCAAGACTATGGCTACACCTTC. Translation gives CASSRGQGQDYGYTF. Filled out from reference TRBV7-9 and TRBJ1-2, the complete variable domain reads DTGVSQNPRHKITKRGQNVTFRCDPISEHNRLYWYRQTLGQGPEFLTYFQNEAQLEKSRLLSDRFSAERPKGSFSTLEIQRTEQGDSAMYLCASSRGQGQDYGYTFGSGTRLTVV.

The chain couples TRBV29-1 to TRBJ1-2, with 10 positions matching TRBD1. This CDR3 has 14 amino acids. Germline CDR1 SQVTM, CDR2 ANQGSEA. V was pared by 7 bases and J by 4 bases, with 9 bases of the junction left unmatched. The CDR3 nucleotides read TGCAGCGCCTCGGGACAGGGGTTAGGCTATGGCTACACCTTC. Amino acids: CSASGQGLGYGYTF. Full variable domain (missing parts from reference TRBV29-1 and TRBJ1-2): SAVISQKPSRDICQRGTSLTIQCQVDSQVTMMFWYRQQPGQSLTLIATANQGSEATYESGFVIDKFPISRPNLTFSTLTVSNMSPEDSSIYLCSASGQGLGYGYTFGSGTRLTVV.

This clone was recorded a few times. The sample carries other DNA sequences with the same CDR3. The V call is TRBV6-1, the J call TRBJ2-7, with 11 bases matching TRBD1. V trimming: 0 bases; J trimming: 3 bases; junction bases outside the gene matches: 1. This CDR3 has 15 amino acids. Germline V CDR1 and CDR2: MNHNS, SASEGT. DNA for the CDR3: TGTGCCAGCAGTGAAGCCGGGACAGGGGGCTACGAGCAGTACTTC. It yields the protein CASSEAGTGGYEQYF.

This chain connects TRBV29-1 to TRBJ1-5; weak D call: TRBD1 (5 bases). Germline CDR1 SQVTM, CDR2 ANQGSEA. Trimming removed 0 bases at V and 7 bases at J, with 7 bases between. The CDR3 has 12 amino acids. For the CDR3, the DNA is TGCAGCGTTGAAGATGGGGGACAGCCCCAGCATTTT. The encoded protein is CSVEDGGQPQHF.

The chain uses TRBV28 and TRBJ2-3, with D unresolved. Trimming cost V 10 bases and J 2 bases, with 13 bases left between them. This CDR3 has 13 amino acids. Germline CDR1 is MDHEN and CDR2 is SYDVKM. CDR3 region: CATTPGYTDTQYF. The CDR3, as DNA: TGTGCCACCACACCTGGATACACAGATACGCAGTATTTT.

This clone was recorded many times. This rearrangement joins TRBV25-1 to TRBJ2-7; the D is unclear. The V end lost 0 bases, the J end lost 3 bases, and 9 bases lay between the germline ends. Per germline, CDR1 MGHDK and CDR2 SYGVNS. This CDR3 is built from 14 residues. CDR3 coding DNA: TGTGCCAGCAGTGAATATGGCACCAGCTACGAGCAGTACTTC. Translation: CASSEYGTSYEQYF.

This clone showed up just once. J is TRBJ2-5 and V is TRBV24-1; 10 bases align to TRBD2. Germline V gene lookup returns CDR1 KGHDR and CDR2 SFDVKD. The CDR3 loop spans 16 amino acids. V was pared by 2 bases and J by 1 base, with 3 bases of the junction left unmatched. The CDR3 spells CATSDSAGGIQETQYF. The CDR3 nucleotides are TGTGCCACCAGTGATTCAGCGGGAGGGATCCAAGAGACCCAGTACTTC.

This clone appeared a single time. This rearrangement joins TRBV7-3 to TRBJ1-1; a weak D match, TRBD1 (5 bases). There are 16 residues in the CDR3. Germline values: CDR1 SGHTA, CDR2 FQGTGA. V dropped 5 bases and J dropped 1 base, with 17 bases sitting between them. This chain's CDR3 is CASSPVPGKKNTEAFF. DNA for the CDR3: TGTGCCAGCAGCCCCGTTCCAGGGAAAAAGAACACTGAAGCTTTCTTT.

This clone was seen only once. The same CDR3 arises from other DNA sequences in this sample as well. The chain combines TRBV24-1 with TRBJ2-5; D may correspond to TRBD1 or TRBD2 (5 bases each). V was shortened by 3 bases and J by 5 bases, with 9 bases between the two germline ends. The CDR3 extends over 13 amino acids. Germline CDR1 KGHDR, CDR2 SFDVKD. CDR3 in DNA: TGTGCCACCAGTGATCGGGGCTGGGAGACCCAGTACTTC. Translation gives CATSDRGWETQYF.

The gene calls are TRBV14 and TRBJ2-1; D tentatively fits TRBD1 or TRBD2 (5 bases each). Germline loops: CDR1 SGHDN, CDR2 FVKESK. Trimming removed 6 bases at V and 11 bases at J, with 14 bases between. The CDR3 length is 12 residues. CDR3 residues: CASSPVGGKQFF. CDR3 sequence (DNA): TGTGCCAGCAGTCCCGTTGGGGGAAAGCAGTTCTTC.

The rearrangement links TRBV7-7 to TRBJ2-3; D not resolved. The CDR3 sequence is 12 residues long. Germline V lookup: CDR1 SSHAT, CDR2 FNYEAQ (reference sequence). Trimming pared 6 bases from V and 2 bases from J, leaving 6 bases between. CDR3 nucleotides: TGTGCCAGCAGGGGCATCACAGATACGCAGTATTTT. Its protein product is CASRGITDTQYF.

The rearrangement links TRBV2 to TRBJ2-1; 13 bases match TRBD2. The CDR3 has 18 amino acids. V lost 0 bases and J lost 0; bases outside the gene matches: 2. CDR1 is SNHLY and CDR2 is FYNNEI in the germline V gene. The CDR3 here is CASSEAGLAGSSYNEQFF. The CDR3 DNA reads as TGTGCCAGCAGTGAAGCGGGACTAGCGGGGAGCTCCTACAATGAGCAGTTCTTC.

This chain joins TRBV12-3 or TRBV12-4 and TRBJ2-3, with TRBD2 identical over 8 bases. The V gene end was trimmed by 6 bases and the J gene end by 3 bases; junction bases not matched to a gene: 2. The CDR3 loop spans 13 amino acids. The CDR3 bases are TGTGCCAGCAGCACTAGCGGTACAGATACGCAGTATTTT. Its translation is CASSTSGTDTQYF.